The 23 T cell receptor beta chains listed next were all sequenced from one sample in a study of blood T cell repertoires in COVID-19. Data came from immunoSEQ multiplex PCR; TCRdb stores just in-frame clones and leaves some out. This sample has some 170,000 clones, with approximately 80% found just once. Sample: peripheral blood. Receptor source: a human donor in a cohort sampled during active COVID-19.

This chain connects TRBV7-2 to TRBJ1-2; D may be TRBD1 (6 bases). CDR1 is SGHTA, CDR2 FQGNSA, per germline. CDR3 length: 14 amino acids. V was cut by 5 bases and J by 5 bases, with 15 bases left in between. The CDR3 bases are TGTGCCAGCAGCCCTCGGACAGCCTTTTATGGCTACACCTTC. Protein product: CASSPRTAFYGYTF.

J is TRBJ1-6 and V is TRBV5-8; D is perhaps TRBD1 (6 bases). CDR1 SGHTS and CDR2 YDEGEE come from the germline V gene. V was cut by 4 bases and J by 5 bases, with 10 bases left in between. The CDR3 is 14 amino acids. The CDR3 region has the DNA TGTGCCAGCAGCACCGGACAGCATAATTCACCCCTCCACTTT. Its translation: CASSTGQHNSPLHF.

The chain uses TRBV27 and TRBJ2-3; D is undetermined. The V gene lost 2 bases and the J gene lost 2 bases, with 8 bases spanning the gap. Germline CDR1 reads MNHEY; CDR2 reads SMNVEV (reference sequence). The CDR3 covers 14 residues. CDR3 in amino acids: CASSLVLNTDTQYF. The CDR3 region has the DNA TGTGCCAGCAGTTTAGTCCTTAACACAGATACGCAGTATTTT.

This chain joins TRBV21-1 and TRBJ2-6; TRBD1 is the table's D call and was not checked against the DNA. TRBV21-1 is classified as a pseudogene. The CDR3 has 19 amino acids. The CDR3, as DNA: TGTGCCAGCAGCAAGCGATTGGGACAGCCACACTCTGGGGCCAACGTCCTGACTTTC. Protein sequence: CASSKRLGQPHSGANVLTF.

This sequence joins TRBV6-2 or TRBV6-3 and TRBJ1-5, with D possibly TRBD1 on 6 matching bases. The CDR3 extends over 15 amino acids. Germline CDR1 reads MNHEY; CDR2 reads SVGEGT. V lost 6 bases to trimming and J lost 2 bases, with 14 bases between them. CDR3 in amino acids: CASSQPSGGNQPQHF. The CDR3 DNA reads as TGTGCCAGCAGCCAGCCCTCAGGGGGCAATCAGCCCCAGCATTTT.

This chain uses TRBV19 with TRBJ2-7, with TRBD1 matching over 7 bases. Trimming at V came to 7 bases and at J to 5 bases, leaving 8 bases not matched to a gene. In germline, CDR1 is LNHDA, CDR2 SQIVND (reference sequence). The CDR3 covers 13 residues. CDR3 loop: CASTGQKRHEQYF. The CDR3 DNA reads TGTGCCAGTACGGGACAGAAACGGCACGAGCAGTACTTC.

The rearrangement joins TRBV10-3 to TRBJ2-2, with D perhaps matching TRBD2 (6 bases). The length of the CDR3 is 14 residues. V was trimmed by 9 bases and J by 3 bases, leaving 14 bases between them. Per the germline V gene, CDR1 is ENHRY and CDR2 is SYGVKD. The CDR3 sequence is CAIRVAEYTGELFF. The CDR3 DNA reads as TGTGCCATAAGGGTAGCGGAGTACACCGGGGAGCTGTTTTTT.

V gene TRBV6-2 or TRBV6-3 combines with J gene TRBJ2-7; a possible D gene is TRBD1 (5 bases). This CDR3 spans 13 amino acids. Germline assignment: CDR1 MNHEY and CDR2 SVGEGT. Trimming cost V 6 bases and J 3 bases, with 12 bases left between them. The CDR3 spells CASSLTGDYEQYF. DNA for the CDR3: TGTGCCAGCAGCCTAACAGGAGACTACGAGCAGTACTTC.

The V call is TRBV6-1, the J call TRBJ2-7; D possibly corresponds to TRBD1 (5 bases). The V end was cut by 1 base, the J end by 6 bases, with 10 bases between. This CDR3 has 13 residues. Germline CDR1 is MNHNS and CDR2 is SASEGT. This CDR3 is CASSEGLGAEQYF. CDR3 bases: TGTGCCAGCAGTGAAGGTCTAGGGGCCGAGCAGTACTTC.

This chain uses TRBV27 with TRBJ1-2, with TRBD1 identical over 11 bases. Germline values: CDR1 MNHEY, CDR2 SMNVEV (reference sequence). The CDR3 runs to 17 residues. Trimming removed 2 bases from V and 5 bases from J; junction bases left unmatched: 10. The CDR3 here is CASSLTGQGAQWYGYTF. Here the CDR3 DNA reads TGTGCCAGCAGTTTAACCGGACAGGGGGCTCAATGGTATGGCTACACCTTC.

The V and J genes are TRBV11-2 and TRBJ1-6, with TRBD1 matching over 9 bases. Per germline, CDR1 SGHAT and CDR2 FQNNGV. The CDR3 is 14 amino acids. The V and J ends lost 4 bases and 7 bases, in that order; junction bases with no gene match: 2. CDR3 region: CASSYGQGNSPLHF. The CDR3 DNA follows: TGTGCCAGCAGCTACGGACAGGGGAATTCACCCCTCCACTTT.

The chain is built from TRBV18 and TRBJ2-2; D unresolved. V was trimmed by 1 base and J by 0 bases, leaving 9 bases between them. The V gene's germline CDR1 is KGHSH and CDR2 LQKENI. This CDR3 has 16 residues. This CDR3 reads CASSPLSQSNTGELFF. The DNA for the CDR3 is TGTGCCAGCTCACCACTTTCTCAGTCGAACACCGGGGAGCTGTTTTTT.

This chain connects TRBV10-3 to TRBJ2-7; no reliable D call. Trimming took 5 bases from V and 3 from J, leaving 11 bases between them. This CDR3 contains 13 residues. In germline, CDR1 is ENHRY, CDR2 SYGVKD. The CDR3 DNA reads TGTGCCATCAGTAGGCAGCCTAGCTACGAGCAGTACTTC. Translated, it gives CAISRQPSYEQYF.

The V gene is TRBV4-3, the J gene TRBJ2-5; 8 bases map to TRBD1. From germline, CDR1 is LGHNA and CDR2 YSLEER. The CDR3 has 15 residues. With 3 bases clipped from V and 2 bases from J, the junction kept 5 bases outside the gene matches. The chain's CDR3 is CASSQATGVQETQYF. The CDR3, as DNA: TGCGCCAGCAGCCAGGCGACAGGGGTACAAGAGACCCAGTACTTC.

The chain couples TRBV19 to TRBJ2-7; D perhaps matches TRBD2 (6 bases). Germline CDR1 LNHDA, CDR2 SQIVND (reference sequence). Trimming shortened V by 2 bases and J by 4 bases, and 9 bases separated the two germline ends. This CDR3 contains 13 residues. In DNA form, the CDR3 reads TGTGCCAGTAGTATACCAGGACTATACGAGCAGTACTTC. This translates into CASSIPGLYEQYF.

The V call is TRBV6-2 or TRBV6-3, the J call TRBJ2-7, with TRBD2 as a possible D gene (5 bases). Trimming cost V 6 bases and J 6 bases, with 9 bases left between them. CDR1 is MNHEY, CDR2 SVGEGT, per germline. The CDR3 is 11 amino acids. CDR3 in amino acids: CASSLDFEQYF. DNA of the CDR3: TGTGCCAGCAGCCTGGACTTCGAGCAGTACTTC.

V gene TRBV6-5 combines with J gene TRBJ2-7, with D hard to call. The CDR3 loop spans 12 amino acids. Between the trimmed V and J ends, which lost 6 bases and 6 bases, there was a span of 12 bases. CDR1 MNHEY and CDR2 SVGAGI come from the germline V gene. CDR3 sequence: CASRLRTLEQYF. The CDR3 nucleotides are TGTGCCAGCAGACTTAGAACCCTCGAGCAGTACTTC.

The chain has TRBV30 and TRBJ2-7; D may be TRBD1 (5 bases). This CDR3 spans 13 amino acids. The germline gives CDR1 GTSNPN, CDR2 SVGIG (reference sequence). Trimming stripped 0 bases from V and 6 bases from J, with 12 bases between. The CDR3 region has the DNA TGTGCCTGGAGTGTAGGGGTATCGGGCGAGCAGTACTTC. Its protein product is CAWSVGVSGEQYF.

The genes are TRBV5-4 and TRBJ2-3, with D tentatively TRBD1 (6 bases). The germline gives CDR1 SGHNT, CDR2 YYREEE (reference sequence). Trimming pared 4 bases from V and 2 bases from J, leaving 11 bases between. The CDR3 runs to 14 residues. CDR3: CASSPTGTTDTQYF. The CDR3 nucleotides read TGTGCCAGCAGCCCCACAGGGACCACAGATACGCAGTATTTT.

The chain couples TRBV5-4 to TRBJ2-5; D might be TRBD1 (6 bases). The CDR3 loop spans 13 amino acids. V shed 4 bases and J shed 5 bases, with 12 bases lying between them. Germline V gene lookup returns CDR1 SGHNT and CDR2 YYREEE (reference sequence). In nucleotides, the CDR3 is TGTGCCAGCAGCCTACAGGGTGGGGAGACCCAGTACTTC. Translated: CASSLQGGETQYF.

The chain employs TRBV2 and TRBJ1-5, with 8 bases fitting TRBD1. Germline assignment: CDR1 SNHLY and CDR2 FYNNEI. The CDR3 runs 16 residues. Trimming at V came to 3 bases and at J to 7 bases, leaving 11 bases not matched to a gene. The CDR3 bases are TGTGCCAGCAGTGAGTTCATCGGACAGGGTGAGCAGCCCCAGCATTTT. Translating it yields CASSEFIGQGEQPQHF.

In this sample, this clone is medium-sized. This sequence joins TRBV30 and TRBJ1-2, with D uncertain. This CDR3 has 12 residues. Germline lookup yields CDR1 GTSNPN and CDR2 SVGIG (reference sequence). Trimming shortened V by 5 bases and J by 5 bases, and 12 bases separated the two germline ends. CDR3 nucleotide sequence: TGTGCCTGGTTTTTGAGTCTTTATGGCTACACCTTC. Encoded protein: CAWFLSLYGYTF.

The CDR3 region has the DNA TGCGCCAGCAGCTCCCCCGGGGCAGGGGGCACAGATACGCAGTATTTT. It specifies CASSSPGAGGTDTQYF. This rearrangement joins TRBV5-1 to TRBJ2-3; maybe TRBD1 (6 bases). This CDR3 has 16 amino acids. Between the trimmed V and J ends, which lost 3 bases and 1 base, there was a span of 15 bases. Germline values: CDR1 SGHRS, CDR2 YFSETQ.